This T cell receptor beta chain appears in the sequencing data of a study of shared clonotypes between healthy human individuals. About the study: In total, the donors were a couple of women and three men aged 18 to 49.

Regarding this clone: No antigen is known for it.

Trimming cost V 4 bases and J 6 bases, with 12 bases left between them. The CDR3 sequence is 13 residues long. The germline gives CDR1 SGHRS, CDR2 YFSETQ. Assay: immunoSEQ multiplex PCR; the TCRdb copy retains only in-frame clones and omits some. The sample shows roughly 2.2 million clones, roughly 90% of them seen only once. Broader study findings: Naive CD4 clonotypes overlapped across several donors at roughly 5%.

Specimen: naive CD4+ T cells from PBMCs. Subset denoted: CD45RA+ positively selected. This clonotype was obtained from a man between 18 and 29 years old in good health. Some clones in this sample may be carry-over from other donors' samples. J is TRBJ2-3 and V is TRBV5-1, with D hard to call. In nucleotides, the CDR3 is TGCGCCAGCAGCCCCATTAGCTTGGATACGCAGTATTTT. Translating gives CASSPISLDTQYF.